The 9 T cell receptor beta chains presented below share a single source sample, sequenced in a study of blood T cell repertoires in COVID-19. TCRdb keeps only in-frame clones here, not all; method: immunoSEQ multiplex PCR. Of around 280,000 clones in the sample, approximately 91% were seen once. Sequenced input: PBMCs or T cells enriched from blood (not recorded which). These receptor sequences come from a woman between 35 and 50 years old who had recovered from COVID-19.

The chain combines TRBV5-4 with TRBJ2-5, with D possibly being TRBD1 (6 bases). Trimming removed 4 bases at V and 2 bases at J, with 12 bases between. The CDR3 length is 14 residues. Germline V gives CDR1 SGHNT, CDR2 YYREEE (reference sequence). The CDR3 DNA reads as TGTGCCAGCAGCCGCTATGGACAGCAAGAGACCCAGTACTTC. This translates into CASSRYGQQETQYF.

With regard to this clone: Other nucleotide sequences in the sample specify the same CDR3. The chain links TRBV9 to TRBJ2-1; no clear D gene. Germline CDR1 and CDR2: SGDLS and YYNGEE. Trimming stripped 2 bases from V and 1 base from J, with 10 bases between. This CDR3 region has 15 residues. CDR3 nucleotides: TGTGCCAGCAGCGTGGGCCCCTCATCCTACAATGAGCAGTTCTTC. Its protein product is CASSVGPSSYNEQFF. The entire variable domain, with the rest obtained from reference TRBV9 and TRBJ2-1, is as follows: DSGVTQTPKHLITATGQRVTLRCSPRSGDLSVYWYQQSLDQGLQFLIQYYNGEERAKGNILERFSAQQFPDLHSELNLSSLELGDSALYFCASSVGPSSYNEQFFGPGTRLTVL.

This clone appeared once. The V and J genes are TRBV27 and TRBJ2-3; D remains ambiguous. The V end was cut by 2 bases, the J end by 11 bases, with 26 bases between. Germline CDR1 and CDR2: MNHEY and SMNVEV (reference sequence). The CDR3 length is 17 residues. In nucleotides, the CDR3 is TGTGCCAGCAGTTTAACCGGCGGATCGATCAACCTAGGTGGGCAGTATTTT. Its protein product is CASSLTGGSINLGGQYF.

This rearrangement joins TRBV5-1 to TRBJ1-1; tentatively, D is TRBD1 (5 bases). Germline values: CDR1 SGHRS, CDR2 YFSETQ. V was cut by 4 bases and J by 11 bases, with 18 bases left in between. This CDR3 contains 13 residues. CDR3 sequence: CASSATLGGWAFF. The CDR3 DNA follows: TGCGCCAGCAGCGCCACCTTGGGGGGTTGGGCTTTCTTT.

The CDR3 nucleotides read TGTGCCAGCAGCGTAGTTTCGGGAAACAATGAGCAGTTCTTC. As protein: CASSVVSGNNEQFF. The chain combines TRBV9 with TRBJ2-1, with D possibly TRBD2 on 5 matching bases. The CDR3 sequence is 14 residues long. V lost 0 bases and J lost 5, with 9 bases in between. CDR1 and CDR2 (germline): SGDLS, YYNGEE.

The CDR3 here is CASRSILDRGSNQPQHF. CDR3 nucleotide sequence: TGTGCAAGTCGCTCAATACTAGACAGGGGAAGCAATCAGCCCCAGCATTTT. The chain joins TRBV12-2 to TRBJ1-5; the D segment call TRBD1 is taken from the table without a DNA check. TRBV12-2 is flagged as a pseudogene. The length of the CDR3 is 17 residues.

The CDR3 DNA reads TGCGCCAGCAGCCAAGATGGCTTTGCGGAAAACATTCAGTACTTC. Translating it yields CASSQDGFAENIQYF. J is TRBJ2-4 and V is TRBV4-3, with D unclear. The CDR3 length is 15 residues. V was shortened by 0 bases and J by 5 bases, with 11 bases between the two germline ends. Germline V gene data show CDR1 as LGHNA and CDR2 as YSLEER.

The rearrangement joins TRBV5-3 to TRBJ2-5; 8 positions match TRBD1. TRBV5-3 is an ORF; its function is uncertain. Losses at the gene ends were 3 bases for V and 4 bases for J; bases not matched to a gene: 8. The CDR3 is 15 amino acids. DNA of the CDR3: TGTGCCAGAAGCTGGGGCAGGGGGCTTCCAGAGACCCAGTACTTC. Translated, it gives CARSWGRGLPETQYF.

The J gene is TRBJ1-1, the V gene TRBV5-1; TRBD1 might be the D (5 bases). V was cut by 2 bases and J by 4 bases, with 15 bases left in between. This CDR3 comprises 15 residues. Germline assignment: CDR1 SGHRS and CDR2 YFSETQ. CDR3: CASSFDSQEGTEAFF. In DNA, the CDR3 is TGCGCCAGCAGCTTTGACAGCCAGGAAGGCACTGAAGCTTTCTTT.